A selection of T cell receptor beta chains follows, all from one sample in a study of T cells in Graves' hyperthyroidism and ophthalmopathy. TCRdb re-called the multiplex PCR reads with MiXCR, one entry per CDR3 protein. The sample has a few hundred thousand distinct CDR3 sequences, around a fifth seen once; the top ten hold approximately 49%. Sequenced input: blood. These receptors were obtained from a woman aged 70-85 years with Graves' ophthalmopathy. Each CDR3 is given with its conserved first and last residue. The D gene is left open where the match is weak. Where a row states a size, it is once, few, many or the class of an expanded clone; other rows omit it.

CDR3nt: TGTGCCAGCAGCTCAGGACAGGGCCATGAAAAACTGTTTTTT
CDR3aa: CASSSGQGHEKLFF
j_gene: TRBJ1-4
d_gene: TRBD1
abundance: few
v_gene: TRBV7-9

CDR3nt: TGCGCCAGCAGCTTGGCCACCCTAGCGGGAGGTGACATTCAGTACTTC
CDR3aa: CASSLATLAGGDIQYF
j_gene: TRBJ2-4
d_gene: TRBD2
abundance: .
v_gene: TRBV5-1

CDR3nt: TGCGCCAGCAGCTCGGGACAGGCCGGCTATGGCTACACCTTC
CDR3aa: CASSSGQAGYGYTF
j_gene: TRBJ1-2
d_gene: TRBD1
abundance: .
v_gene: TRBV5-1

CDR3nt: TGTGCCAGTACCGCGGGGGGTACAAGCACAGATACGCAGTATTTT
CDR3aa: CASTAGGTSTDTQYF
j_gene: TRBJ2-3
d_gene: TRBD2
abundance: .
v_gene: TRBV19

CDR3nt: TGCAGTGCTAGAGATAGGAGCGGGAGGGCCGCTCGGGAGCAGTACTTC
CDR3aa: CSARDRSGRAAREQYF
j_gene: TRBJ2-7
d_gene: TRBD2
abundance: .
v_gene: TRBV20-1

CDR3nt: TGTGCCAGCACGTTTCACTTCAAGTCGGGCGACAGGGGTGGAGGGCTTCGTTCTGAAGCTTTCTTT
CDR3aa: CASTFHFKSGDRGGGLRSEAFF
j_gene: TRBJ1-1
d_gene: TRBD1
abundance: .
v_gene: TRBV27

CDR3nt: TGTGCCAGCAGTTTACGGCCCAGGATGAGAGCTTTCTTT
CDR3aa: CASSLRPRMRAFF
j_gene: TRBJ1-1
d_gene: .
abundance: .
v_gene: TRBV28

CDR3nt: TGCGCCAGCAGTTGGGACAGCGCGTTCTACGAGCAGTACTTC
CDR3aa: CASSWDSAFYEQYF
j_gene: TRBJ2-7
d_gene: TRBD1
abundance: few
v_gene: TRBV10-2

CDR3nt: TGTGCCAGCAGTGACGCGGGTTATGGCTACACCTTC
CDR3aa: CASSDAGYGYTF
j_gene: TRBJ1-2
d_gene: .
abundance: few
v_gene: TRBV6-2/TRBV6-3

CDR3nt: TGTGCCAGCAGCTTAGTTCCAGCTAGCACAGATACGCAGTATTTT
CDR3aa: CASSLVPASTDTQYF
j_gene: TRBJ2-3
d_gene: .
abundance: few
v_gene: TRBV7-2

CDR3nt: TGTGCCACCAGTGATTTCCCCAGACAGGGGAGCTCCTACAATGAGCAGTTCTTC
CDR3aa: CATSDFPRQGSSYNEQFF
j_gene: TRBJ2-1
d_gene: TRBD1
abundance: many
v_gene: TRBV24-1

CDR3nt: TGTGCCAGCAGTTTAAAAAGGGAAGGTCAGCCCCAGCATTTT
CDR3aa: CASSLKREGQPQHF
j_gene: TRBJ1-5
d_gene: .
abundance: few
v_gene: TRBV27